These T cell receptor beta chains were read from a single sample in a study of long-term antiretroviral therapy in people with HIV. Measured with immunoSEQ multiplex PCR; TCRdb has only the in-frame clones, and not every one. Altogether around 32,000 clones are present, around 97% being singletons, with the ten largest covering about 1.9%. The sequences come from unsorted PBMCs, collected 7.6 years after starting antiretroviral therapy. The receptors originated from a man aged 25 to 45 with HIV. The CDR3 runs from the conserved cysteine through the conserved F or W. The order of the fields is J gene, CDR3 length, D gene, V gene, clone size, CDR3 protein, CDR3 DNA. A D gene is named only where the DNA matches it firmly. Not all rows give a size; the values are once, few, many and, for expanded clones, a class.

TRBJ2-3	15	-	TRBV19	-	CASSMVGGTTDTQYF	TGTGCCAGTAGTATGGTGGGGGGTACCACAGATACGCAGTATTTT
TRBJ1-1	13	-	TRBV6-5	-	CASSYRGSTEAFF	TGTGCCAGCAGTTACAGGGGTAGCACTGAAGCTTTCTTT
TRBJ1-1	15	-	TRBV5-1	-	CASSLGGVEYTEAFF	TGCGCCAGCAGCTTGGGGGGGGTGGAATACACTGAAGCTTTCTTT
TRBJ2-1	13	-	TRBV6-4	-	CASSREELNEQFF	TGTGCCAGCTCGCGAGAGGAACTCAATGAGCAGTTCTTC
TRBJ2-2	15	-	TRBV4-3	-	CASSQEVLSTGELFF	TGCGCCAGCAGCCAAGAAGTTTTGAGCACCGGGGAGCTGTTTTTT
TRBJ2-3	14	-	TRBV21-1	-	CASSKVAGADTQYF	TGTGCCAGCAGCAAAGTGGCGGGCGCAGATACGCAGTATTTT
TRBJ2-2	14	-	TRBV2	-	CASRWRTNTGELFF	TGTGCCAGCAGGTGGCGAACGAACACCGGGGAGCTGTTTTTT
TRBJ2-2	14	-	TRBV7-7	once	CASSPVLGTGELFF	TGTGCTAGCAGCCCAGTACTGGGGACCGGGGAGCTGTTTTTT
TRBJ2-5	13	TRBD2	TRBV11-2	-	CASLRGRQETQYF	TGTGCCAGTTTGCGGGGGAGGCAAGAGACCCAGTACTTC
TRBJ1-1	13	-	TRBV11-1	-	CASLKLGNTEAFF	TGTGCCAGCTTGAAACTGGGGAACACTGAAGCTTTCTTT
TRBJ1-2	15	-	TRBV29-1	-	CSVVLGQGANYGYTF	TGCAGCGTTGTCCTCGGGCAGGGAGCTAACTATGGCTACACCTTC